This TCR beta chain was identified during a study of cytomegalovirus exposure and HLA in healthy donors. Study-level results: Data from an earlier analysis indicated that most TCR beta V segments were productive either about 87% or about 30% of the time.

PCR was performed using 60 Vbeta and 13 Jbeta primers. Assay: immunoSEQ multiplex PCR; the TCRdb copy retains only in-frame clones and omits some. Here the sample spans approximately 160,000 clones, about 80% being singletons. This clone has a handful of counts. Antigen specificity is unknown. This CDR3 is 14 amino acids long. Germline CDR1 is ENHRY and CDR2 is SYGVKD. The receptor's source is a man between 18 and 29 years old in good health and CMV-seropositive. Sequencing was performed on PBMCs. The V gene is TRBV10-3, the J gene TRBJ2-5; D is perhaps TRBD1 (6 bases). TRBJ2-7 matches the DNA end more closely, so the J call is doubtful. The CDR3 DNA sequence: TGTGCCATCAGTGAGTCGCGGCAGGGGTACGAGCAGTACTTC. This translates into CAISESRQGYEQYF.